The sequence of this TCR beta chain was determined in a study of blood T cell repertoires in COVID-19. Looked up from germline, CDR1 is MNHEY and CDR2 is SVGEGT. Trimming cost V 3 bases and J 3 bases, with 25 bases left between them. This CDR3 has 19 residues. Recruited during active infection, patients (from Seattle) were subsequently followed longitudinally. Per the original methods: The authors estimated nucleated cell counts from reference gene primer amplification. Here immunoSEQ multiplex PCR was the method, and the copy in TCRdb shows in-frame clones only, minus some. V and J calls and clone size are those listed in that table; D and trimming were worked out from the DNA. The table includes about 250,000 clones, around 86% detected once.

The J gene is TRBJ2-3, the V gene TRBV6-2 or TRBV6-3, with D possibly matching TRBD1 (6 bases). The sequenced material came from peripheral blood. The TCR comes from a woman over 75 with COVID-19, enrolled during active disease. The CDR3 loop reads CASSYAPLYRAPGTDTQYF. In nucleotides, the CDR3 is TGTGCCAGCAGTTATGCCCCTCTTTACAGGGCCCCAGGGACAGATACGCAGTATTTT.